The TCR beta chain described here comes from a study of T cells in Graves' hyperthyroidism and ophthalmopathy (dated by TCRdb to the late 2010s). Concerning the study at large: Peripheral blood samples were taken at initial diagnosis, before any treatment was given. A discovery cohort of fewer than 110 patients, roughly 45 with Graves' ophthalmopathy and under 60 with stable Graves' hyperthyroidism, was used to find distinguishing TCR V-J signatures. An independent validation cohort of under 20 hyperthyroidism patients and more than 15 patients who later progressed to ophthalmopathy tested prospective prediction of ophthalmopathy. The 75 to 100 discovery patients were randomly split 7:3 into training and test sets. In addition, the study compared T-cell repertoires in thyroid tissue and in blood from six Graves' hyperthyroidism patients. After blood sampling, hyperthyroidism patients were treated with methimazole at a starting dose of 30 mg daily, and ophthalmopathy patients were treated with high-dose intravenous methylprednisolone. According to the paper, TCR Vbeta CDR3 sequencing was carried out on 120 to 150 peripheral blood samples, which came from 40 to 45 ophthalmopathy, around 74 hyperthyroidism and approximately 17 progressor patients. Overall results and qualifications from the work: Most expanded thyroid clonotypes (frequency above 0.001) were also found in blood, which suggests that blood repertoires may mirror thyroid immune responses. A model built on a 13 V-J signature distinguished ophthalmopathy from stable hyperthyroidism, reaching roughly 88% sensitivity and approximately 81% specificity in cross-validation and 80%/75% in testing. No statistical method was used to fix the sample size in advance, and group allocation was not hidden from the investigators. In validation, the model predicted progression to ophthalmopathy a median of approximately 6.3 months before onset, with roughly 70% sensitivity and about 72% specificity.

Per the germline V gene, SGHRS is the CDR1 and YFSETQ is the CDR2. Trimmed from V: 4 bases; trimmed from J: 3 bases; junction bases lacking a gene match: 4. The CDR3 holds 16 amino acids from the cysteine to the phenylalanine. The only DNA kept is the CDR3, 48 bases in frame from the first base. TCR beta CDR3 regions were amplified from RNA transcripts. A first-round RT-PCR of the TCR CDR3 used the HTBI primer set with the Qiagen OneStep RT-PCR kit. Libraries were constructed in a second round of multiplex PCR, after which size selection and purification were performed. Sequencing of the libraries was done on an Illumina HiSeq2000 using paired-end 100 bp reads. The authors' pipeline ran thus. SOAPnuke was used to process the raw data, with reads discarded if the reads contained adapters or uncalled bases, had a mean Phred below 15, or lacked an exact constant-primer or identifier match. COPE v1.2.5 was used to merge high-quality paired reads, and clonotypes were defined as unique nucleotide sequences. MiTCR v1.1 was used to align clonotypes to the IMGT TRBV, TRBD and TRBJ reference segments. Analysis was restricted to V-J combinations with a frequency above 0.0001, which covered approximately 99% of repertoires. A TCS score was defined as the ratio between F50 (clonal expansion) and ExV (chaos), using BLOSUM62-based TCRdist between CDR3 peptides within each V-J. Welch's t-statistics and random forest reduced 450 to 600 V-J features to fewer than 15, which were used in a naive Bayes classifier (R e1071). The raw public reads went through TCRdb reprocessing: fastp at Q25, MiXCR clone calling, in-frame beta chains kept. CDR3 protein sequences are deduplicated, and each keeps its most common genes and DNA. These V and J calls rely on TCRdb rather than the paper's analysis. This sample holds approximately 600,000 distinct CDR3 sequences; around 16% were observed only once. The ten top clones hold 3.8% of the sample.

Graves' hyperthyroidism was defined as stable when no progression to ophthalmopathy occurred over 18 months of follow-up. Hyperthyroidism patients were newly diagnosed, with disease duration under 2 months, and aged 18 to 65 years. Patients with uncontrolled infections, other autoimmune diseases, pregnancy or lactation were excluded. Diagnoses were based on clinical symptoms, serum thyroxine and TRAb, thyroid ultrasound and orbital computed tomography. PBMCs were separated from about 10 ml of fresh peripheral blood using Ficoll-Paque density gradient centrifugation. Trizol reagent was used to extract total RNA, and RNA quality was then checked on an Agilent 2100 Bioanalyzer. This clonotype occurred many times. Its antigen is currently not known. No base quality information exists; no much larger clone differs at one position.

The chain was built from TRBV5-1 and TRBJ2-3; 14 nucleotides in the junction match TRBD2. The source is a woman in her 30s with Graves' hyperthyroidism. The sequenced material came from blood. The CDR3 sequence is CASSQGLAGVTDTQYF. The DNA is as follows: TGCGCCAGCAGCCAGGGACTAGCGGGAGTGACAGATACGCAGTATTTT. Reference TRBV5-1 and TRBJ2-3 genes cover what lies past the CDR3, so the full variable domain is KAGVTQTPRYLIKTRGQQVTLSCSPISGHRSVSWYQQTPGQGLQFLFEYFSETQRNKGNFPGRFSGRQFSNSRSEMNVSTLELGDSALYLCASSQGLAGVTDTQYFGPGTRLTVL.